The clone carrying this T cell receptor beta chain occurred many times. Antigen: not known. The sample comes from a study of T cells after yellow fever vaccination. Study outcomes and limitations: Clones that expanded after primary vaccination mostly reappeared after the booster (around 96% CD4, approximately 85% CD8). Compared with primary, the secondary response was weaker and peaked at day 5, not 15.

TCRdb reanalysed the 5' RACE reads using MiXCR and keeps one entry per CDR3 protein. The table records 500,000 to 550,000 distinct CDR3 sequences, 20% to 25% of them present only once. V dropped 12 bases and J dropped 7 bases, with 21 bases sitting between them. The CDR3 has 14 residues. The germline V gene encodes CDR1 KGHDR and CDR2 SFDVKD. This clonotype originated in a man between 18 and 35 years old who received the YFV17D yellow fever vaccine. The V call is TRBV24-1, the J call TRBJ2-1; D uncertain. The sequenced sample was PBMCs, obtained less than 25 days after the first yellow fever vaccination. In DNA, the CDR3 is TGTGCCGCTTCCTCAGCAGGTGGTGGGAATGAGCAGTTCTTC. Residues: CAASSAGGGNEQFF.